This TCR beta chain stems from a study of human T cells and chemical hapten exposure. This sample's time point: patch test 1, 2 weeks after DPC sensitization. Indicated treatment: therapeutic diphenylcyclopropenone sensitization with weekly scalp DPC. For this clonotype: Its antigen remains unidentified.

Whole-study findings and limits: Expanded TCRs produced significantly more large CDR3 similarity clusters than controls did. The immune response of these alopecia patients might not match healthy individuals'.

TCRdb itself ran the RACE reads through MiXCR, one entry per CDR3 protein. The data hold 85,000 to 100,000 distinct CDR3 sequences, with 9.5% to 15% observed a single time. CDR1 and CDR2 from the germline V gene are SGHTA and FQGNSA. This CDR3 comprises 14 residues. V was cut by 1 base and J by 10 bases, with 14 bases left in between. Here the sequenced sample was whole blood, taken in connection with sensitization to the hapten diphenylcyclopropenone (DPC). The V gene is TRBV7-2, the J gene TRBJ2-1, with D hard to call. The sequence was obtained from a middle-aged woman with alopecia areata. Some clones in this sample may be carry-over from other donors' samples. The CDR3 here is CASSLGGWKGEQFF. The DNA for the CDR3 is TGTGCCAGCAGCTTAGGGGGATGGAAAGGGGAGCAGTTCTTC.